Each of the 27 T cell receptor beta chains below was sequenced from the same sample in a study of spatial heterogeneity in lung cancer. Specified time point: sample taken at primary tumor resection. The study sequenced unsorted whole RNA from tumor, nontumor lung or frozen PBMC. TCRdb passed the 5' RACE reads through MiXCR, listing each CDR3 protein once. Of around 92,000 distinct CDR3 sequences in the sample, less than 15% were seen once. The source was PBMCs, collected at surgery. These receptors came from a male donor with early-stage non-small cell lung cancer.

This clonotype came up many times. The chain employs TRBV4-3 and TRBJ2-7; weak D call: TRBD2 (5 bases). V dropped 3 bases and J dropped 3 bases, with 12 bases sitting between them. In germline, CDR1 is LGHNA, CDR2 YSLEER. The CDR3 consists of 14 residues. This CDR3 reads CASSHGPGSYEQYF. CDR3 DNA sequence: TGCGCCAGCAGCCATGGACCGGGAAGCTACGAGCAGTACTTC.

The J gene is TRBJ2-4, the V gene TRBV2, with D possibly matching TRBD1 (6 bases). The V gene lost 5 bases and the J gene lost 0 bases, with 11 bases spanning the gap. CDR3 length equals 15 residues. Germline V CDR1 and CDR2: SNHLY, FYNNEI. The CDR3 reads CASSPGQLAKNIQYF. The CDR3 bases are TGTGCCAGCAGTCCGGGACAACTAGCCAAAAACATTCAGTACTTC.

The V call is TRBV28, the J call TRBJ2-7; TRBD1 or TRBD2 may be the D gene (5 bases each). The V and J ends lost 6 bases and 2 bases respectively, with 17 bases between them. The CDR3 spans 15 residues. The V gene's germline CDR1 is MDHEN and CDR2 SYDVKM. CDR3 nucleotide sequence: TGTGCCAGCAGCAGGACCCCGGGACCAACCTACGAGCAGTACTTC. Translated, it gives CASSRTPGPTYEQYF.

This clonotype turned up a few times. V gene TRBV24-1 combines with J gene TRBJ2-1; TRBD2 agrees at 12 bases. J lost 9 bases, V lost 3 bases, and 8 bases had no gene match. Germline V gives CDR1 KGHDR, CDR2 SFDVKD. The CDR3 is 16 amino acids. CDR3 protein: CATSDPLAGGPSEQFF. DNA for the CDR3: TGTGCCACCAGTGATCCCCTAGCGGGAGGGCCTAGTGAGCAGTTCTTC.

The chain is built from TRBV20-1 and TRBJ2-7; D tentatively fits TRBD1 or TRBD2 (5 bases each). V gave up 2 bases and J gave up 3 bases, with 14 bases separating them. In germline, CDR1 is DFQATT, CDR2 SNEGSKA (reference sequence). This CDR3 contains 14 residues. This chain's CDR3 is CSARPGTAVYEQYF. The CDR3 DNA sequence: TGCAGTGCTAGACCAGGGACGGCTGTCTACGAGCAGTACTTC.

This CDR3 reads CASSLVDRTQPYGYTF. CDR3 nucleotide sequence: TGTGCCAGCAGCTTAGTGGACAGGACTCAACCCTATGGCTACACCTTC. The V gene is TRBV7-9, the J gene TRBJ1-2; 7 bases line up with TRBD1. CDR1 SEHNR and CDR2 FQNEAQ come from the germline V gene (reference sequence). The CDR3 is made up of 16 amino acids. V was pared by 1 base and J by 4 bases, with 9 bases of the junction left unmatched.

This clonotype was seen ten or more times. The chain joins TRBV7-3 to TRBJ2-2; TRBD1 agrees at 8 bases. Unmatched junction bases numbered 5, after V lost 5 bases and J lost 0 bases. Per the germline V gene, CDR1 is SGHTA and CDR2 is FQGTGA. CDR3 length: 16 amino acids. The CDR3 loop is CASSPTGDPNTGELFF. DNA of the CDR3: TGTGCCAGCAGCCCGACAGGGGACCCGAACACCGGGGAGCTGTTTTTT.

For the CDR3, the DNA is TGTGCCAGCAGTCCGAGGGACAGGGGGTTCGAGCAGTACTTC. Protein product: CASSPRDRGFEQYF. The rearrangement joins TRBV27 to TRBJ2-7, with 11 bases matching TRBD1. Germline CDR1 and CDR2: MNHEY and SMNVEV (reference sequence). V dropped 5 bases and J dropped 6; count of bases not matched to a gene: 6. This CDR3 has 14 residues.

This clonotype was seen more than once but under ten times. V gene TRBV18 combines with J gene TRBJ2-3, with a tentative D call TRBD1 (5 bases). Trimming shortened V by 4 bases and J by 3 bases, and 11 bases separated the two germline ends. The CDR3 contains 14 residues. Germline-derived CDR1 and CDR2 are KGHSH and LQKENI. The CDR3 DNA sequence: TGTGCCAGCTCACTCCCAGGGCTGACAGATACGCAGTATTTT. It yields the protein CASSLPGLTDTQYF.

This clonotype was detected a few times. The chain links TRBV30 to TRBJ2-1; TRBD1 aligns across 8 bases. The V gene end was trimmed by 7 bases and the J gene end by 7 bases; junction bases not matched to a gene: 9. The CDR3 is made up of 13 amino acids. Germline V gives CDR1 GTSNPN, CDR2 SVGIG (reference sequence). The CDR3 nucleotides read TGTGCCTCCGAAGGGGACAGGACGAATGAGCAGTTCTTC. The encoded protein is CASEGDRTNEQFF.

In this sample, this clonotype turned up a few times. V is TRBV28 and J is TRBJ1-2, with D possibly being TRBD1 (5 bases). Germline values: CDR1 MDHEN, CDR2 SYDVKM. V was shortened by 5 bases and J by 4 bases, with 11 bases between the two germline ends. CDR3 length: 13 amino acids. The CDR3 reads CASSPGTFYGYTF. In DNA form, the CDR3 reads TGTGCCAGCAGTCCAGGGACGTTCTATGGCTACACCTTC.

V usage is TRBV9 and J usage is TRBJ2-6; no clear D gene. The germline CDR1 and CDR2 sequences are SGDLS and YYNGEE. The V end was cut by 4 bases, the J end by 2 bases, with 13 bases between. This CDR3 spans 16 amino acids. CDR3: CASSPRFRAGANVLTF. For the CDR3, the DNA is TGTGCCAGCAGCCCTCGTTTTCGGGCTGGGGCCAACGTCCTGACTTTC.

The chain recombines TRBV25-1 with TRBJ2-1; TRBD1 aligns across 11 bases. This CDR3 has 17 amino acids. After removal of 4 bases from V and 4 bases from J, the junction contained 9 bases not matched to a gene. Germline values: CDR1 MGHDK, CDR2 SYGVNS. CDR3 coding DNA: TGTGCCAGCAGTGCCCAGGCCGGGACAGGGGGGTACAATGAGCAGTTCTTC. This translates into CASSAQAGTGGYNEQFF.

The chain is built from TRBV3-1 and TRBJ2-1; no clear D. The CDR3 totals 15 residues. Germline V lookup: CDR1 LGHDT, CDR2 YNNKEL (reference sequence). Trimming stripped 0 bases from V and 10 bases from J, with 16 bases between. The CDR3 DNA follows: TGTGCCAGCAGCCAAGATTTAACATGCGATCGAGAGCAGTTCTTC. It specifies CASSQDLTCDREQFF.

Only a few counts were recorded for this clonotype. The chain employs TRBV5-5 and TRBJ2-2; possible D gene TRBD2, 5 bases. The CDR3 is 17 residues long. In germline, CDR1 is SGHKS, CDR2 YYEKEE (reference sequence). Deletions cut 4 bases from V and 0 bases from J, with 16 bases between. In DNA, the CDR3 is TGTGCCAGCAGCACGTCCCCGTCGGGGACGAACACCGGGGAGCTGTTTTTT. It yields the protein CASSTSPSGTNTGELFF.

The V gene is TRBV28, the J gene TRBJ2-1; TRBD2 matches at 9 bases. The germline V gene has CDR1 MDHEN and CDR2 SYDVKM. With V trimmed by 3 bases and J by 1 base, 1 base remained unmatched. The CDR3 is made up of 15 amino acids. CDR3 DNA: TGTGCCAGCAGTTTTGCGGGAGGGTCCTACAATGAGCAGTTCTTC. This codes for CASSFAGGSYNEQFF.

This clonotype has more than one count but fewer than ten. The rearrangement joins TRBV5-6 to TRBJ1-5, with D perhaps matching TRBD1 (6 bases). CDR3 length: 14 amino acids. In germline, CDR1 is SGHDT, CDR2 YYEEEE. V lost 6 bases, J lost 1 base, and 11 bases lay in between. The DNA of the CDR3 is TGTGCCAGCACCTCACAGGGAAGCAATCAGCCCCAGCATTTT. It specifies CASTSQGSNQPQHF.

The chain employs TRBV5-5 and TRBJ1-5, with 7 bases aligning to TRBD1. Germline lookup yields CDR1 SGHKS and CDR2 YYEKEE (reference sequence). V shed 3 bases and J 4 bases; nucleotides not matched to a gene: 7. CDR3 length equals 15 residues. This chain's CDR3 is CASSSQKQGNQPQHF. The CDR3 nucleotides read TGTGCCAGCAGCTCACAGAAACAGGGGAATCAGCCCCAGCATTTT. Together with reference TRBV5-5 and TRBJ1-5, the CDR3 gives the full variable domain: DAGVTQSPTHLIKTRGQQVTLRCSPISGHKSVSWYQQVLGQGPQFIFQYYEKEERGRGNFPDRFSARQFPNYSSELNVNALLLGDSALYLCASSSQKQGNQPQHFGDGTRLSIL.

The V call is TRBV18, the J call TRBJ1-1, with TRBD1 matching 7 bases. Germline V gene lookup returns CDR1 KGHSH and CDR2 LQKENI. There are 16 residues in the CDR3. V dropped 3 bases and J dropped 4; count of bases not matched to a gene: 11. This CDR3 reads CASSPRQGNSGTEAFF. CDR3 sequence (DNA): TGTGCCAGCTCACCCCGACAGGGAAATTCTGGCACTGAAGCTTTCTTT.

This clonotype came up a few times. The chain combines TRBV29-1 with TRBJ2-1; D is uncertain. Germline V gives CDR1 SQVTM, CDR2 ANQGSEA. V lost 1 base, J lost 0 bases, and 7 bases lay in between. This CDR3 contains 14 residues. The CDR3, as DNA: TGCAGCGTTGAAGGAACCCGCTCCTACAATGAGCAGTTCTTC. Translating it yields CSVEGTRSYNEQFF.

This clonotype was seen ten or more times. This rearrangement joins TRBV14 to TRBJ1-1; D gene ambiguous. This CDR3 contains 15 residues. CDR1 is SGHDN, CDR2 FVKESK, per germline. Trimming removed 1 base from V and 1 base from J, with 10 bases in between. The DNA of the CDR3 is TGTGCCAGCAGCCAAGTAGAGAGAGCGAACACTGAAGCTTTCTTT. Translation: CASSQVERANTEAFF.

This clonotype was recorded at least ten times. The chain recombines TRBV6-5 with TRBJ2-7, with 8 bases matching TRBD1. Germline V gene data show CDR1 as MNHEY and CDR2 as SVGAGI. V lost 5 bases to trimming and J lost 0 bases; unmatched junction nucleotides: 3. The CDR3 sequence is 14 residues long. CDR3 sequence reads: CASSPGTGSYEQYF. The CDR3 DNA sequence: TGTGCCAGCAGTCCCGGGACAGGCTCCTACGAGCAGTACTTC.

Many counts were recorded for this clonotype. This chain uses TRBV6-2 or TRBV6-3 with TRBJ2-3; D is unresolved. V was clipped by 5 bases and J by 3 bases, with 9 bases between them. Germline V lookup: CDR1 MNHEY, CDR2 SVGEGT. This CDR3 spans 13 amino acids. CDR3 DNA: TGTGCCAGCAGTCGTCTAGAGACAGATACGCAGTATTTT. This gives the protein CASSRLETDTQYF.

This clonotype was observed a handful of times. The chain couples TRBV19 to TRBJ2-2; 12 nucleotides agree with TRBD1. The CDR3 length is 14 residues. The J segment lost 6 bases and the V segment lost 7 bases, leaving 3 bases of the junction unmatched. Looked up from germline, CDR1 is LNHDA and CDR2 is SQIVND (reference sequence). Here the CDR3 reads CASTGQGAAGELFF. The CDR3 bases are TGTGCCAGTACGGGACAGGGGGCAGCCGGGGAGCTGTTTTTT.

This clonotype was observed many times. CDR3 DNA sequence: TGTGCCAGCAGGTTGGGGGGGCAGAGCAATCAGCCCCAGCATTTT. It codes for CASRLGGQSNQPQHF. The V gene is TRBV7-8, the J gene TRBJ1-5; a weak D match, TRBD1 (6 bases). CDR3 length: 15 residues. V was clipped by 6 bases and J by 1 base, with 13 bases between them. Looked up from germline, CDR1 is SGHVS and CDR2 is FQNEAQ.

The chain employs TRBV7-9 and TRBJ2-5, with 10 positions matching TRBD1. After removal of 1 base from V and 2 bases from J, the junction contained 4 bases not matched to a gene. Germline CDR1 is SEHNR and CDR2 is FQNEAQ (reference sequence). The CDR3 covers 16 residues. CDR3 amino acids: CASSLVDRGMQETQYF. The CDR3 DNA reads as TGTGCCAGCAGCTTAGTGGACAGGGGGATGCAAGAGACCCAGTACTTC.

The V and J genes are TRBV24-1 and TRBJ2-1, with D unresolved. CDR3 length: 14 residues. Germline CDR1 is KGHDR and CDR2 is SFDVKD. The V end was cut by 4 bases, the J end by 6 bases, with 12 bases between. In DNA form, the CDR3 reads TGTGCCACCAGTGAGAGAAGTCAATCCAATGAGCAGTTCTTC. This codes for CATSERSQSNEQFF.